This T cell receptor beta chain was identified in a study of cytomegalovirus exposure and HLA in healthy donors (dated by TCRdb to about 2017). With regard to the full study: In an earlier analysis of roughly 590 of the donors, under 300 Gb of sequence data and some 100 million unique TCR beta sequences from approximately 180 million T cells were reported. In an earlier analysis of several hundred of the donors, high-throughput TCR beta sequencing was used to judge whether each TCR beta V gene segment behaved as functional or pseudogenic. Along with the roughly 610-subject first cohort, a separate validation cohort of 120 different subjects was used. Roughly 300 gigabases of sequencing data and 80 million or so unique TCR sequences were included in an early release covering around 650 HLA-typed donors. Among about 370 genotyped donors of the cohort, an average of around 250,000 unique TCR beta nucleotide sequences was sequenced per donor, of which roughly 18% were non-productive. Typing coverage varied by locus: roughly 620-630 donors for A, B, C, DRB1 and DQB1; some 520 for DQA1; over 600 for DPA1; 400 to 480 for DPB1. High-throughput TCR immunosequencing, statistical association of individual TCRs with disease status, and machine learning were combined to predict cytomegalovirus infection status. In a later genetic analysis, genome-wide SNP genotypes for about 55% of the roughly 700 donors were used, and that subset was treated as a discovery cohort. The T cell repertoires of roughly 660 subjects were profiled by immunosequencing and related to cytomegalovirus serostatus. All discovery cohort repertoires had been generated using a single sequencing platform. Because of strong linkage in the cohort, four to six DR-DQ haplotypes were treated as single units for association and clustering. In a later analysis, previously published TCR beta repertoires from 500 to 750 donors were re-analyzed and high-resolution HLA genotyping was added so that TCR occurrence patterns could be studied. Donor age, sex, ethnicity and CMV serostatus were compiled alongside the repertoire data. Class I and class II HLA loci were covered by the typing at four-digit resolution. The study aimed to test whether cataloging public T cell receptors could reveal signatures of past pathogen exposure. Rather than using new phenotypic data, the later analysis identified candidate immune exposures from TCR beta sequences and from how often those sequences occurred across donors. Of the roughly 400 genotyped donors, roughly 80% fell in the genetic ancestry cluster associated with self-reported Caucasian donors. Results the study describes overall, beyond this receptor: While some public TCRs were present in many individuals, most TCR sequences turned up only very rarely across donors. In an earlier analysis of over 550 of the donors, most TCR beta V segments were observed in productive rearrangements about 87% or about 30% of the time, broadly matching IMGT annotations. The cohort was sequenced for TCR beta chains only, and without alpha or paired-chain data the features that could be detected were limited. Because some donors lacked HLA typing at each locus, the association tests relied only on the typed subset. According to the authors, the approach could potentially be generalized to other disease states and immunological phenotypes. In the study, around 160 TCR beta chains were listed as associated with cytomegalovirus. Most CMV-associated TCR beta chains appeared to be HLA-restricted in a later analysis, and the HLA associations seemed to be driven largely by CMV exposure. In a later genetic analysis, a missense DCLRE1C variant was associated with V-gene and J-gene trimming of TCR beta chains, and the association was replicated in an independent cohort. Some IMGT-functional V segments, including TRBV6-2 and TRBV6-3, could not be told apart with the 87-base-pair reads, so those segments were excluded. Linkage disequilibrium might explain the correlated functional status among segregating V segments, but an unknown experimental factor could not be ruled out. According to a later analysis, TCR association rates differed among HLA loci, with DRB1 alleles showing the most associated TCRs and HLA-C alleles showing the fewest. The classifier was reported to diagnose cytomegalovirus status with high specificity and sensitivity in both the original cohort and the validation cohort. A further reported finding was that TCR beta sequences accurately predicted the HLA-A and HLA-B alleles for most subjects in the first cohort. Compared with the approximately 700-donor mean, donors in an Asian-associated ancestry cluster had fewer N-insertions in productive TCRs, according to a later genetic analysis. In vitro tests confirmed that a few of the cytomegalovirus-associated TCR beta chains recognize cytomegalovirus antigens. Immune exposure information for the cohort was limited to CMV serostatus. When HLA alleles, especially DR and DQ, strongly co-occurred, attributing TCR associations to individual alleles was difficult. Because counts were too low, around 18 rarely observed V segments, including chromosome 9 orphons, were left out of the earlier analysis of 500 to 750 of the donors. Compared with equally common non-associated chains, HLA-associated TCR beta chains in a later analysis were more clonally expanded and had lower generation probabilities. Presence/absence analyses assumed roughly uniform sequencing depth across donors, an assumption that may not hold. A cluster of highly shared sequence variants was judged likely to be a technical artifact of the sequencing pipeline. At a false discovery rate of 0.05, a later analysis linked around 15,000 TCR beta sequences to specific HLA alleles. A later analysis reported that several top co-occurrence clusters appeared linked to parvovirus B19, influenza, CMV and Epstein-Barr virus.

The germline V gene sets CDR1 to MDHEN and CDR2 to SYDVKM. There are 15 amino acids in the CDR3, from cysteine to phenylalanine inclusive. Only the CDR3 DNA stays, 45 bases, in frame from base 1. V lost 4 bases and J lost 6 bases, and the count of bases not matched to a germline gene is 8. The library was built by means of the immunoSEQ multiplex PCR assay. A mixture of 60 forward primers for TCR Vbeta segments and 13 reverse primers for TCR Jbeta segments was used in the multiplex PCR. The CDR3 region of rearranged TCR beta genes was amplified from genomic DNA with a multiplex PCR assay. The amplified TCR beta libraries were sequenced on the Illumina HiSeq System as 87-base-pair reads. In the original analysis: A later analysis tallied roughly 76 million unique TCR beta chains across the approximately 670 repertoires, and some 10 million of those chains were shared by two or more donors. A nearest-neighbor algorithm error-corrected the raw reads and collapsed the reads into unique sequences, merging closely related sequences to remove PCR and sequencing errors. Alignment of CDR3 sequences to IMGT reference sequences was used to assign V, D and J gene segments. For a sequence to be retained, a match of at least six nucleotides to both a V gene segment and a J gene segment was required. A rearrangement was called productive if the CDR3 had no stop codons and remained in frame with V and J, and every other rearrangement was called non-productive. CDR3 was defined according to IMGT convention as the region running from the second conserved V-encoded cysteine to the conserved J-encoded phenylalanine. The earlier analysis of some 550 of the donors excluded any sequence lacking an unambiguous match to a single V gene segment. An earlier analysis of over 450 of the donors classified V segments as functional when productive rearrangements were above 56.7% and as segregating when the standard deviation between donors was above 5%. A statistical classification framework was built to diagnose cytomegalovirus status from the catalog of TCR beta chain sequences. In a later analysis, TCR nucleotide sequences were compared against IMGT/GENE-DB human TR gene sequences so that V and J genes could be assigned. In a later analysis, CDR3 sequences and most-parsimonious VDJ recombination scenarios were assigned using the TCRdist pipeline. In a later analysis, each TCR beta chain was defined by its CDR3 amino acid sequence together with its V-gene family, and reads without a unique V-gene family were excluded. A later analysis removed 450 to 600 highly shared, low-generation-probability nucleotide sequences to deal with suspected cross-contamination and a sequencing artifact. For each public chain, a later analysis derived a clonal expansion index from normalized ranks of inferred template counts within each repertoire. Generation probabilities in a later analysis came from a VDJ recombination model fitted to out-of-frame rearrangements, and those results were checked against IGoR. A later analysis scored TCR-TCR, TCR-HLA and TCR-CMV co-occurrence with hypergeometric tests, applying a repertoire-size bias correction to TCR pairs. In a later analysis, false discovery rates were estimated by permuting HLA or CMV assignments 20 times. In a later analysis, co-occurring TCRs were grouped using DBSCAN, with TCRdist sequence similarity added in when clustering inside HLA-allele-positive subsets. Repertoires with fewer than 30,000 or more than 120,000 public chains were left out of co-occurrence clustering, as were a handful of repertoires with anomalous nucleotide sharing. TCRdb re-hosts the immuneACCESS table, in-frame sequences only. Its copies lack some clones; in the studies checked, an unresolved V gene accounts for under half of them, and the cause for the rest is not known. V, J and clone size derive from that table, while D and trimming were established from the DNA sequence. The sample table holds 55,000 to 85,000 clones, of which over 60% were seen once. Clones ranked in the top ten supply 3% to 3.5% of the sample.

The cohort consisted of approximately 690 healthy bone marrow donors. All cohort members were sampled while nominally healthy, although unrecorded immune exposures were likely present. The donor tested CMV seronegative, placing the donor among the 300 to 450 seronegative members of the cohort. A peripheral blood sample was collected from each donor, and TCR beta sequencing was performed on peripheral blood mononuclear cells. The Qiagen DNeasy Blood Extraction Kit was used to extract genomic DNA from the blood cell samples. With regard to this clone: Its antigen remains undetermined. Per-base quality was not reported, and no clone a single base away is much larger than it.

The sample taken for sequencing was PBMCs. The chain is made from TRBV28 and TRBJ2-1; 8 junctional bases match TRBD2. This sequence was found in a woman aged 50 to 65 in good health and CMV-seronegative. The bases read TGTGCCAGCAGTTCTCCGGGACTAGGGGGCAATGAGCAGTTCTTC. It codes for CASSSPGLGGNEQFF.